What follows are 18 T cell receptor beta chains derived from one specimen sequenced in a study of blood T cell repertoires in COVID-19. Some clones are missing from TCRdb's copy, which holds only in-frame ones; the method was immunoSEQ multiplex PCR. The repertoire consists of approximately 150,000 clones, with 87% occurring once and the leading ten covering about 37%. The sequenced sample was peripheral blood. The receptors were gathered from a man in his fifties or sixties who had recovered from COVID-19.

The CDR3 region has the DNA TGCGCCAGCAGCTTTTCTACTAGCCAGAACACTGAAGCTTTCTTT. Protein product: CASSFSTSQNTEAFF. V usage is TRBV5-1 and J usage is TRBJ1-1; no firm D call. Germline V gene sequence: CDR1 SGHRS, CDR2 YFSETQ. The CDR3 spans 15 residues. V shed 2 bases and J shed 1 base, with 12 bases lying between them.

This rearrangement joins TRBV4-3 to TRBJ2-5; possibly TRBD2 for D (5 bases). Germline assignment: CDR1 LGHNA and CDR2 YSLEER. The germline V and J ends were trimmed by 0 bases and 1 base, with 9 bases remaining between them. The CDR3 loop spans 15 amino acids. Here the CDR3 reads CASSQDWTSQETQYF. In DNA, the CDR3 is TGCGCCAGCAGCCAAGATTGGACTTCCCAAGAGACCCAGTACTTC.

The J gene is TRBJ2-7, the V gene TRBV10-3; D is uncertain. The CDR3 has 13 amino acids. Trimming took off 2 bases at V and 0 bases at J, with 5 bases between the two ends. Germline V gives CDR1 ENHRY, CDR2 SYGVKD. CDR3: CAISEGDSYEQYF. The CDR3 region has the DNA TGTGCCATCAGTGAGGGAGACTCCTACGAGCAGTACTTC.

The chain links TRBV5-4 to TRBJ2-1, with 8 bases matching TRBD1. The V segment lost 4 bases and the J segment 3 bases; nucleotides outside the gene matches: 9. The CDR3 spans 16 residues. The germline V gene encodes CDR1 SGHNT and CDR2 YYREEE (reference sequence). In DNA form, the CDR3 reads TGTGCCAGCAGCGTACCGGGACAGGCTAACTACAATGAGCAGTTCTTC. Its protein is CASSVPGQANYNEQFF.

This chain joins TRBV5-4 and TRBJ1-6, with D possibly being TRBD1 (5 bases). CDR3 length: 15 amino acids. Germline V gene data show CDR1 as SGHNT and CDR2 as YYREEE (reference sequence). Trimming stripped 0 bases from V and 3 bases from J, with 7 bases between. Written as DNA, the CDR3 is TGTGCCAGCAGCTTGGGACAGAACTATAATTCACCCCTCCACTTT. Translation gives CASSLGQNYNSPLHF.

The V call is TRBV7-9, the J call TRBJ2-3; TRBD2 agrees at 8 bases. V gave up 1 base and J gave up 2 bases; unmatched junction bases: 2. The CDR3 contains 15 residues. Germline V gene data show CDR1 as SEHNR and CDR2 as FQNEAQ (reference sequence). CDR3 sequence: CASSLGSGDTDTQYF. The CDR3 nucleotides read TGTGCCAGCAGCTTAGGTAGCGGGGACACAGATACGCAGTATTTT.

This clone showed up just a few times. The genes are TRBV5-1 and TRBJ1-3; the D is unclear. Trimming took off 1 base at V and 10 bases at J, with 12 bases between the two ends. This CDR3 region has 13 residues. Germline V gene data show CDR1 as SGHRS and CDR2 as YFSETQ. Here the CDR3 DNA reads TGCGCCAGCAGCTTGAGTCCGCGGGAAACCATATATTTT. Translating it yields CASSLSPRETIYF.

The chain couples TRBV6-2 or TRBV6-3 to TRBJ1-2; 12 bases are a match to TRBD1. After removal of 2 bases from V and 4 bases from J, the junction contained 5 bases not matched to a gene. Germline V gene lookup returns CDR1 MNHEY and CDR2 SVGEGT. The CDR3 has 16 amino acids. The CDR3 coding sequence is TGTGCCAGCAGTTACGGAGCGGGACAGGGGGCCTATGGCTACACCTTC. It is translated as CASSYGAGQGAYGYTF.

V is TRBV5-6 and J is TRBJ1-4; unclear D gene. Germline lookup yields CDR1 SGHDT and CDR2 YYEEEE. The V and J ends lost 4 bases and 14 bases respectively, with 12 bases between them. The CDR3 extends over 11 amino acids. This CDR3 is CASSLGGVLFF. The CDR3, as DNA: TGTGCCAGCAGCCTGGGCGGGGTCCTGTTTTTT.

The chain recombines TRBV7-9 with TRBJ2-3, with 12 positions matching TRBD2. CDR3 length: 15 residues. Germline V gene lookup returns CDR1 SEHNR and CDR2 FQNEAQ (reference sequence). V gave up 5 bases and J gave up 3 bases; unmatched junction bases: 3. CDR3 amino acids: CASSPTSGGTDTQYF. DNA of the CDR3: TGTGCCAGCAGCCCCACTAGCGGGGGGACAGATACGCAGTATTTT.

The chain links TRBV6-5 to TRBJ1-2; the D gene is possibly TRBD1 (5 bases). Germline V gene sequence: CDR1 MNHEY, CDR2 SVGAGI. V lost 0 bases and J 0 bases, leaving 8 bases between the germline ends. This CDR3 is 15 amino acids long. The CDR3 sequence is CASSYSSGSNYGYTF. CDR3 DNA sequence: TGTGCCAGCAGTTACTCGTCAGGGTCTAACTATGGCTACACCTTC.

The rearrangement uses TRBV4-3 and TRBJ1-1; D ambiguous. Trimming left V 1 base short and J 1 base short, with 7 bases between. Germline CDR1 and CDR2: LGHNA and YSLEER. CDR3 size: 14 residues. CDR3 residues: CASSQGRQNTEAFF. Here the CDR3 DNA reads TGCGCCAGCAGCCAAGGGCGGCAGAACACTGAAGCTTTCTTT.

The chain carries TRBV6-5 and TRBJ1-3, with D unclear. The CDR3 spans 15 residues. Germline V gene data show CDR1 as MNHEY and CDR2 as SVGAGI. Trimming pared 0 bases from V and 2 bases from J, leaving 8 bases between. The CDR3 coding sequence is TGTGCCAGCAGTTACTCGAGGGCCCCTGGAAACACCATATATTTT. Translating gives CASSYSRAPGNTIYF.

This clone was picked up a small number of times. The chain combines TRBV30 with TRBJ1-6; unclear D gene. Trimming shortened V by 5 bases and J by 0 bases, and 5 bases separated the two germline ends. The CDR3 totals 13 residues. Germline CDR1 and CDR2: GTSNPN and SVGIG (reference sequence). Here the CDR3 DNA reads TGTGCCTGGCTCGGCTCCTATAATTCACCCCTCCACTTT. Translated, it gives CAWLGSYNSPLHF.

The rearrangement uses TRBV20-1 and TRBJ2-6, with D tentatively TRBD1 (5 bases). Germline lookup yields CDR1 DFQATT and CDR2 SNEGSKA (reference sequence). Trimming left V 3 bases short and J 0 bases short, with 9 bases between. The CDR3 contains 15 residues. CDR3 amino acids: CSASSRDSGANVLTF. CDR3 DNA sequence: TGCAGTGCTAGTTCCAGGGACTCTGGGGCCAACGTCCTGACTTTC.

J is TRBJ2-2 and V is TRBV7-2; tentative D call: TRBD2 (6 bases). The V gene's germline CDR1 is SGHTA and CDR2 FQGNSA. CDR3 size: 16 residues. The germline V and J ends were trimmed by 1 base and 6 bases, with 15 bases remaining between them. The CDR3 loop reads CASSLVGTGVPGELFF. The CDR3 DNA follows: TGTGCCAGCAGCTTAGTTGGGACGGGAGTCCCCGGGGAGCTGTTTTTT.

The sample holds one count of this clone. The chain employs TRBV3-1 (or the pseudogene TRBV3-2) and TRBJ1-2; a possible D gene is TRBD1 (6 bases). This CDR3 is 14 amino acids long. Trimming pared 3 bases from V and 2 bases from J, leaving 10 bases between. The germline V gene encodes CDR1 LGHDT and CDR2 YNNKEL (reference sequence). The CDR3 here is CASSQGAGNYGYTF. The CDR3 DNA follows: TGTGCCAGCAGCCAGGGGGCAGGGAACTATGGCTACACCTTC.

The rearrangement joins TRBV5-4 to TRBJ2-5; TRBD2 matches 10 bases. This CDR3 region has 17 residues. Germline V gene sequence: CDR1 SGHNT, CDR2 YYREEE (reference sequence). V lost 0 bases to trimming and J lost 2 bases; unmatched junction nucleotides: 7. The CDR3 sequence: CASSLAVAGGTQETQYF. The CDR3 nucleotides are TGTGCCAGCAGCTTGGCCGTAGCGGGGGGTACACAAGAGACCCAGTACTTC.